This T cell receptor (beta chain) appears in the sequencing data of a study of lung T cells in sarcoidosis with Löfgren's syndrome. Background on the study: Analyses focused on Löfgren's syndrome patients. Study-level points and caveats: Multiple Löfgren's syndrome patients reportedly shared TRAV12-1 and TRBV2 CDR3 motifs. Löfgren's syndrome patients reportedly showed greatest TRAV12-1 and TRBV2 expansion versus controls.

CDR3 length equals 13 residues. CDR1 and CDR2 from the germline V gene are SGHRS and YFSETQ. V was shortened by 1 base and J by 1 base, with 5 bases between the two germline ends. TCRdb re-called the reads with MiXCR, one entry per CDR3 protein. This sample has 15,000 to 20,000 distinct CDR3 sequences; roughly 21% occur once, and the top ten carry about 4%. This clonotype was seen many times. Antigen: not known. The rearrangement joins TRBV5-1 to TRBJ2-5; D gene ambiguous. Sequencing input: CD4+ T cells from PBMCs. The sequence was collected from a human donor with sarcoidosis (Löfgren's syndrome or another form), or a control subject (not recorded which). CDR3 residues: CASSLIPQETQYF. The CDR3 coding sequence is TGCGCCAGCAGCTTGATTCCCCAAGAGACCCAGTACTTC.